This entry is about one T cell receptor beta chain. Its target is unknown. The data originate from a study of brain T cells in children with intractable seizures. Study-level results: Patients' HCMV serostatus was unknown; virus specificity rests on CDR3 similarity alone.

V was cut by 3 bases and J by 5 bases, with 19 bases left in between. The germline CDR1 and CDR2 sequences are SEHNR and FQNEAQ (reference sequence). The CDR3 consists of 16 residues. Only in-frame clones appear in the TCRdb table, and some are missing; sequencing was by immunoSEQ multiplex PCR. The sample lists approximately 330,000 clones, over 90% occurring once. Time point of the sample: blood from clinic visit 5 months post-surgery; TSC patient then seizure free. The input for sequencing was peripheral blood, taken less than 6 months after surgery. This rearrangement joins TRBV7-9 to TRBJ1-2; tentatively, D is TRBD1 (6 bases). The receptor was derived from a boy under two years old with tuberous sclerosis and intractable seizures. The CDR3 nucleotides read TGTGCCAGCAGCTTGGTGGGGGCGCGGGAGAAATATGGCTACACCTTC. Its translation: CASSLVGAREKYGYTF.